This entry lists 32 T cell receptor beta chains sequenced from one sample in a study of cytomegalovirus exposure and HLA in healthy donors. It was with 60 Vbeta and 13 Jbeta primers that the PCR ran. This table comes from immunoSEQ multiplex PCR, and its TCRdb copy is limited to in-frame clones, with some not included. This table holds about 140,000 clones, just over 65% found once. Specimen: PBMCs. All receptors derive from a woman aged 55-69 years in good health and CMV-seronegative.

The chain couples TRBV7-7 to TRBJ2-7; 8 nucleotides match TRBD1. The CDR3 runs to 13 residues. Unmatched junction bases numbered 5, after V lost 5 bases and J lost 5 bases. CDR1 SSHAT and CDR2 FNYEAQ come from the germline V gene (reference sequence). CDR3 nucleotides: TGTGCCAGCAGCCCAGACAGGGGCCACGAGCAGTACTTC. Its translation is CASSPDRGHEQYF.

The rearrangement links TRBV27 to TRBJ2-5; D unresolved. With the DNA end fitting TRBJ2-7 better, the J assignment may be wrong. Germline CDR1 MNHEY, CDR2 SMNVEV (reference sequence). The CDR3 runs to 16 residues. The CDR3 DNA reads TGTGCCAGCAGTTTATCGGTACCAGGCGTGGCATACGAGCAGTACTTC. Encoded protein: CASSLSVPGVAYEQYF.

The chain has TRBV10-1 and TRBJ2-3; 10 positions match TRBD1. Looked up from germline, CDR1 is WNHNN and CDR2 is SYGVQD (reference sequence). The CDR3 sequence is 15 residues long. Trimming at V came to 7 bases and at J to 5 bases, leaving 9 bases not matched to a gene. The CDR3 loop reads CASIHRQGARDTQYF. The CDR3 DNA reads TGCGCCAGCATTCACAGACAGGGGGCGCGAGATACGCAGTATTTT.

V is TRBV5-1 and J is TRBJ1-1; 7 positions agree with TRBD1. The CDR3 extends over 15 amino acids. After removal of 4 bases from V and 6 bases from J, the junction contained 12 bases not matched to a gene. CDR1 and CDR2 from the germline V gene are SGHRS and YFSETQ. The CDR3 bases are TGCGCCAGCAGCCTCCGACAGGGCTCCTCGGCTGAAGCTTTCTTT. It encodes CASSLRQGSSAEAFF. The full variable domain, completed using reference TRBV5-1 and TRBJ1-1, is KAGVTQTPRYLIKTRGQQVTLSCSPISGHRSVSWYQQTPGQGLQFLFEYFSETQRNKGNFPGRFSGRQFSNSRSEMNVSTLELGDSALYLCASSLRQGSSAEAFFGQGTRLTVV.

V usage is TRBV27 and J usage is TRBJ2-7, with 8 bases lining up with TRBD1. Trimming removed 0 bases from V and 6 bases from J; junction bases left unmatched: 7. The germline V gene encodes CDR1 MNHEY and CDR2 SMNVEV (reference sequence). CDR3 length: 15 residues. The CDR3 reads CASSLSRTGWSEQYF. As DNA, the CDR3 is TGTGCCAGCAGTTTATCTAGGACAGGGTGGTCCGAGCAGTACTTC.

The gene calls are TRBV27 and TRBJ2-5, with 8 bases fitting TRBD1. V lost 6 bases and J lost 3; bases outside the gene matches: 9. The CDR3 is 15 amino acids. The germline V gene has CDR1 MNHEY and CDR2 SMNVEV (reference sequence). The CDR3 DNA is TGTGCCAGCAGGGCATCCGGGACAGGTGAAGAGACCCAGTACTTC. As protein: CASRASGTGEETQYF.

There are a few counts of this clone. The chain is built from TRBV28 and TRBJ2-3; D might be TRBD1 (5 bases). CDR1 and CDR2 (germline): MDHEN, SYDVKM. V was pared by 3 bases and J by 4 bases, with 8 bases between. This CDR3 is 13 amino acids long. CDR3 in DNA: TGTGCCAGCAGTTTTTCAGGGCCAGATACGCAGTATTTT. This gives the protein CASSFSGPDTQYF.

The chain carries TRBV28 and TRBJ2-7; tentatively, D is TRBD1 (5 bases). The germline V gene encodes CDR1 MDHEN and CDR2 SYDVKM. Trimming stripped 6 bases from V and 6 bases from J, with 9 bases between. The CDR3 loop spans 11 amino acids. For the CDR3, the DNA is TGTGCCAGCAGGGGGCTGAGCGAGCAGTACTTC. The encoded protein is CASRGLSEQYF.

For the CDR3, the DNA is TGTGCCAGCAGCAGCTCACCGAATTCACCCCTCCACTTT. Its protein product is CASSSSPNSPLHF. The chain employs TRBV5-6 and TRBJ1-6; no reliable D call. V was clipped by 4 bases and J by 7 bases, with 9 bases between them. Germline V gene sequence: CDR1 SGHDT, CDR2 YYEEEE. There are 13 residues in the CDR3.

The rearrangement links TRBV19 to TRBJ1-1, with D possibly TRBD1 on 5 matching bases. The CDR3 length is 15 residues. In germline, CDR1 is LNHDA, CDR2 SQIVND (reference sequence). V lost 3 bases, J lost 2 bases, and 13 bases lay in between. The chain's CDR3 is CASSIGGQKNTEAFF. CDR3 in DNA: TGTGCCAGTAGTATCGGGGGTCAGAAAAACACTGAAGCTTTCTTT. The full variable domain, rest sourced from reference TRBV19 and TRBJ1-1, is DGGITQSPKYLFRKEGQNVTLSCEQNLNHDAMYWYRQDPGQGLRLIYYSQIVNDFQKGDIAEGYSVSREKKESFPLTVTSAQKNPTAFYLCASSIGGQKNTEAFFGQGTRLTVV.

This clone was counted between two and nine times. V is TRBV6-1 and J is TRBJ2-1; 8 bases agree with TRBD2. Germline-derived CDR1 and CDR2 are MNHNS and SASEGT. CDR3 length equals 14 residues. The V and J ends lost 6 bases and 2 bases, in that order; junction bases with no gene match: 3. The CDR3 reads CASSRTSTYNEQFF. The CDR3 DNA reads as TGTGCCAGCAGCCGGACTAGCACCTACAATGAGCAGTTCTTC.

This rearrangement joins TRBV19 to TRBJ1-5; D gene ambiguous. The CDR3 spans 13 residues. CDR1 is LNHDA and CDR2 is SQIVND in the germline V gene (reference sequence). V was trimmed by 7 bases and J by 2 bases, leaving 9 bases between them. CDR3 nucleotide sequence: TGTGCCAGTACCGAGGCCGGCAATCAGCCCCAGCATTTT. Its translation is CASTEAGNQPQHF.

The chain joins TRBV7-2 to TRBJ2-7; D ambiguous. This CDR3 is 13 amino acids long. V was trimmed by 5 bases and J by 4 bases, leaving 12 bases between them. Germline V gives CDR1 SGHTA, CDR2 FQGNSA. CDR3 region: CASSPGARYEQYF. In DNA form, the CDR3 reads TGTGCCAGCAGCCCCGGAGCTCGGTACGAGCAGTACTTC.

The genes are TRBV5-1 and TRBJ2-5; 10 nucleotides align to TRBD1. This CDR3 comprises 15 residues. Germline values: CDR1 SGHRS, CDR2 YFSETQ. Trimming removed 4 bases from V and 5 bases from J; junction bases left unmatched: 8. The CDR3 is CASSHRQGAGETQYF. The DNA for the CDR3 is TGCGCCAGCAGCCACAGACAGGGGGCGGGGGAGACCCAGTACTTC.

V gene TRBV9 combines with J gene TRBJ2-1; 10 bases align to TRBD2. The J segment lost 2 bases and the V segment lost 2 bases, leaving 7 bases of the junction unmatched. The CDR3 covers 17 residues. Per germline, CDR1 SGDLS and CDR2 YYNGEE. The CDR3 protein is CASSVQALAGAYNEQFF. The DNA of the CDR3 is TGTGCCAGCAGCGTTCAAGCCCTAGCGGGGGCCTACAATGAGCAGTTCTTC.

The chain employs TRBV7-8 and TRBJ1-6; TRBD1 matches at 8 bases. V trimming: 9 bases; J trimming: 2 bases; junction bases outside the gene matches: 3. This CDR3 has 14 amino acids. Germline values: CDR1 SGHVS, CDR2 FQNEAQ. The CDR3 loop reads CASWTGTYNSPLHF. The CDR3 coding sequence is TGTGCCAGTTGGACAGGGACCTATAATTCACCCCTCCACTTT.

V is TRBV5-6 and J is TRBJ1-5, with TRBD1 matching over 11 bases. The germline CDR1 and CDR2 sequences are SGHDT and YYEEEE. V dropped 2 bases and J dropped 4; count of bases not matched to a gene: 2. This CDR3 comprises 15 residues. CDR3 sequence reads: CASSLGDRGNQPQHF. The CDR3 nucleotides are TGTGCCAGCAGCTTAGGGGACAGGGGGAATCAGCCCCAGCATTTT.

CDR3 residues: CSVERGRGEAFF. The CDR3, as DNA: TGCAGCGTTGAAAGGGGGAGGGGTGAAGCTTTCTTT. This chain connects TRBV29-1 to TRBJ1-1, with a weak D call TRBD1 (6 bases). Trimming removed 2 bases from V and 7 bases from J, with 11 bases in between. Germline lookup yields CDR1 SQVTM and CDR2 ANQGSEA. The CDR3 has 12 residues.

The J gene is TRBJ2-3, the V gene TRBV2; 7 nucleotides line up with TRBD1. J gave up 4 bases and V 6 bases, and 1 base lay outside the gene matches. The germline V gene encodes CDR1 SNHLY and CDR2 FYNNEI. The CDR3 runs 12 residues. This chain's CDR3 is CASRTGSDTQYF. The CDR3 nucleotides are TGTGCCAGCAGGACAGGGTCAGATACGCAGTATTTT.

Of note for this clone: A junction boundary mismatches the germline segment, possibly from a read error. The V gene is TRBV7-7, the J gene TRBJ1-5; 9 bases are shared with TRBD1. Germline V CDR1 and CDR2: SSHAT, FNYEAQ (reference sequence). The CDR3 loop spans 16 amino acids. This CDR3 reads CASSSQNTGTGQPQHF. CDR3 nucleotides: TGTGCTAGCAGTTCACAAAATACAGGGACAGGGCAGCCCCAGCATTTT.

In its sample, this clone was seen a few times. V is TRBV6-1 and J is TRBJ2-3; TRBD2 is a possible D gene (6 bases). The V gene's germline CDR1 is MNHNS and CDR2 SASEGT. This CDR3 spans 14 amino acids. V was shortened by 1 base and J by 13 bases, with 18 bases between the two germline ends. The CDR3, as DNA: TGTGCCAGCAGTGAAGTGCCCGCCGGGACTGGCAAGTATTTT. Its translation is CASSEVPAGTGKYF.

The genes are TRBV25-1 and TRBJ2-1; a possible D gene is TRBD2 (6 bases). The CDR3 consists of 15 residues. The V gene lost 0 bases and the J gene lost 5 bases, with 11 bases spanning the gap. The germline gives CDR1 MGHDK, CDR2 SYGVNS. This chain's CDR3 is CASSEYRGSNNEQFF. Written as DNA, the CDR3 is TGTGCCAGCAGTGAATATCGGGGGAGCAACAATGAGCAGTTCTTC.

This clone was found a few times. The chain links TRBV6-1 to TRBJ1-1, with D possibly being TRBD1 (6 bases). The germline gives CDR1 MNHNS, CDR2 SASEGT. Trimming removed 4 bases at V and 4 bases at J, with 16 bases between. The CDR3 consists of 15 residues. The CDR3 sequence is CASSVTGGVGTEAFF. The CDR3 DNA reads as TGTGCCAGCAGTGTGACAGGTGGGGTGGGCACTGAAGCTTTCTTT.

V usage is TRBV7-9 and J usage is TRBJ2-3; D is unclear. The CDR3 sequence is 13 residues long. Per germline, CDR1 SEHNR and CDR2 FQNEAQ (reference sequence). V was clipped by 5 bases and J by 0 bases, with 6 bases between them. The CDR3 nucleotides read TGTGCCAGCAGCCAGTCTAGCACAGATACGCAGTATTTT. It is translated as CASSQSSTDTQYF.

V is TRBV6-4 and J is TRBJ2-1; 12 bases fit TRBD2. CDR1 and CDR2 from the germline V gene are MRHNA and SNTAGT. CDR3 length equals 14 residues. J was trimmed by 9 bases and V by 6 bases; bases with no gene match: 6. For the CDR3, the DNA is TGTGCCAGCAGCGTGACTAGCGGGAGACGTGAGCAGTTCTTC. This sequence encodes CASSVTSGRREQFF.

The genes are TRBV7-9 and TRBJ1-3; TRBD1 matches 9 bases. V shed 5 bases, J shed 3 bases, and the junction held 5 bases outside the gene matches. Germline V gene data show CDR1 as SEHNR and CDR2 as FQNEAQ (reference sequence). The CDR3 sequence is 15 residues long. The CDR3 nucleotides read TGTGCCAGCAGCCGGGACAGGGCGGGTGGAAACACCATATATTTT. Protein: CASSRDRAGGNTIYF.

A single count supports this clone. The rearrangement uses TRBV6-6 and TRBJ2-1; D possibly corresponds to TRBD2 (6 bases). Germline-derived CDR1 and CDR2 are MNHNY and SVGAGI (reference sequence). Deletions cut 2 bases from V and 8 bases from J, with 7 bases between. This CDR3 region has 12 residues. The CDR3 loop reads CASSYGGYEQFF. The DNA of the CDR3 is TGTGCCAGCAGTTACGGGGGGTATGAGCAGTTCTTC.

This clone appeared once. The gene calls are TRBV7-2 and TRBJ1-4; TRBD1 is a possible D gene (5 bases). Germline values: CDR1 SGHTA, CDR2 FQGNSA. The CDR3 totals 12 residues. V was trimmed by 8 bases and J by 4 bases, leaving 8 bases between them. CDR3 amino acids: CASGRGNEKLFF. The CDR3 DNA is TGTGCCAGCGGTAGGGGTAATGAAAAACTGTTTTTT.

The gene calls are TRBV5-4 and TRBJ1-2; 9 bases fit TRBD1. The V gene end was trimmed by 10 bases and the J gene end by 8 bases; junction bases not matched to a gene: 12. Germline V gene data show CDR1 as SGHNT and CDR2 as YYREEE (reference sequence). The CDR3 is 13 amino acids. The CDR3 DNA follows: TGTGCCGGCGTACGGGACAGGGCGGGGGGCTACACCTTC. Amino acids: CAGVRDRAGGYTF.

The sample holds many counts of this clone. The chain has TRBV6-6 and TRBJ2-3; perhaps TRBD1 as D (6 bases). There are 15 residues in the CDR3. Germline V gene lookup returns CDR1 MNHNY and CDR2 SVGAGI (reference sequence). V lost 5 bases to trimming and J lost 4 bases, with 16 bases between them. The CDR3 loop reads CASSTIRGRADTQYF. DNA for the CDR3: TGTGCCAGCAGTACGATCAGGGGTAGGGCAGATACGCAGTATTTT.

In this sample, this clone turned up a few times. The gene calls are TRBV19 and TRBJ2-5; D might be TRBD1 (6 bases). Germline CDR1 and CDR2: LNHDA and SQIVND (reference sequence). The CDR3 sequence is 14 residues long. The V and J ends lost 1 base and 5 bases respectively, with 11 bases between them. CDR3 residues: CASSIGAQGETQYF. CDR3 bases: TGTGCCAGTAGTATAGGGGCTCAGGGGGAGACCCAGTACTTC.

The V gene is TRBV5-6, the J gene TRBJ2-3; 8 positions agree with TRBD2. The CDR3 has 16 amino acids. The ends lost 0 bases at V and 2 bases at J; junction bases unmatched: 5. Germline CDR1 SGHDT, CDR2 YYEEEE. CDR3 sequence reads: CASSLVGSGDTDTQYF. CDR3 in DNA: TGTGCCAGCAGCTTGGTTGGTAGCGGGGACACAGATACGCAGTATTTT.